The 13 T cell receptor beta chains below were found in one sample sequenced in a study of T-cell reconstitution after alpha-beta-depleted transplantation in children. For TCRbeta, the library was prepared with unique molecular identifiers. MiXCR was run by TCRdb on the PCR reads, yielding one entry per CDR3 protein. The table lists about 210,000 distinct CDR3 sequences, about 15% of them singletons. The source material was PBMCs, mostly from graft donor cells, sampled 360 days after TCRalphabeta/CD19-depleted stem cell transplant. The receptors stem from a male patient aged 2 to 10 who had a stem cell transplant for acute lymphoblastic leukemia, so the T cells may come from the graft donor.

The sample holds a few counts of this clonotype. This chain uses TRBV12-3 or TRBV12-4 with TRBJ2-7; 9 nucleotides line up with TRBD1. The trim removed 4 bases at V and 3 bases at J, leaving 25 bases unmatched. CDR3 length: 21 residues. CDR3 DNA sequence: TGTGCCAGCAGTTCAATAGTCATCCGGGACAGGGTACAGCGGGGCCGCTACGAGCAGTACTTC. Its translation: CASSSIVIRDRVQRGRYEQYF.

This clonotype was seen more than once but under ten times. This sequence joins TRBV20-1 and TRBJ2-5; TRBD2 aligns across 11 bases. Per germline, CDR1 DFQATT and CDR2 SNEGSKA (reference sequence). The CDR3 runs to 16 residues. V dropped 4 bases and J dropped 2; count of bases not matched to a gene: 9. CDR3 protein: CSAIFLLAGVQETQYF. CDR3 sequence (DNA): TGCAGTGCTATCTTTTTACTAGCGGGAGTGCAAGAGACCCAGTACTTC.

This clonotype showed up just a few times. V gene TRBV25-1 combines with J gene TRBJ2-5, with D possibly being TRBD1 or TRBD2 (5 bases each). From germline, CDR1 is MGHDK and CDR2 SYGVNS. The CDR3 is made up of 14 amino acids. V gave up 1 base and J gave up 4 bases, with 10 bases separating them. CDR3 nucleotide sequence: TGTGCCAGCAGTGAATCGAGGGGCTCAGAGACCCAGTACTTC. Its translation: CASSESRGSETQYF.

The chain joins TRBV5-1 to TRBJ2-1; no reliable D call. Germline values: CDR1 SGHRS, CDR2 YFSETQ. This CDR3 is built from 13 residues. Trimming stripped 2 bases from V and 5 bases from J, with 8 bases between. CDR3 coding DNA: TGCGCCAGCAGCTTCTTTGGTGACAATGAGCAGTTCTTC. This encodes CASSFFGDNEQFF. Drawing the rest from reference TRBV5-1 and TRBJ2-1, the complete variable domain is KAGVTQTPRYLIKTRGQQVTLSCSPISGHRSVSWYQQTPGQGLQFLFEYFSETQRNKGNFPGRFSGRQFSNSRSEMNVSTLELGDSALYLCASSFFGDNEQFFGPGTRLTVL.

This clonotype has only a few counts. This chain joins TRBV29-1 and TRBJ2-2; D remains ambiguous. The CDR3 totals 12 residues. Trimming stripped 5 bases from V and 6 bases from J, with 10 bases between. The germline V gene has CDR1 SQVTM and CDR2 ANQGSEA. The CDR3 DNA is TGCAGCGTTTCTTATTTCTCCGGGGAGCTGTTTTTT. Residues: CSVSYFSGELFF.

This clonotype was counted a few times. The rearrangement joins TRBV7-9 to TRBJ2-3; D perhaps matches TRBD2 (6 bases). CDR1 is SEHNR and CDR2 is FQNEAQ in the germline V gene (reference sequence). Trimming took 10 bases from V and 2 from J, leaving 16 bases between them. This CDR3 region has 14 residues. CDR3 in amino acids: CATRPGGFTDTQYF. The CDR3 coding sequence is TGTGCCACCAGGCCCGGGGGATTCACAGATACGCAGTATTTT.

The chain carries TRBV11-2 and TRBJ2-2; tentative D call: TRBD2 (6 bases). V lost 2 bases and J lost 2, with 18 bases in between. CDR1 and CDR2 (germline): SGHAT, FQNNGV. This CDR3 region has 18 residues. CDR3 DNA: TGTGCCAGCAGCTTAAATAGACTGGGGACTCCCAACACCGGGGAGCTGTTTTTT. Residues: CASSLNRLGTPNTGELFF.

The rearrangement uses TRBV10-2 and TRBJ2-2; D not resolved. This CDR3 has 14 residues. V lost 2 bases, J lost 5 bases, and 9 bases lay in between. Germline CDR1 is WSHSY and CDR2 is SAAADI. The CDR3 nucleotides read TGCGCCAGCAGTGAGGTCCTAATAACCGGGGAGCTGTTTTTT. Translated, it gives CASSEVLITGELFF.

This clonotype was counted between two and nine times. The chain has TRBV12-3 or TRBV12-4 and TRBJ1-1; D might be TRBD1 (5 bases). V dropped 3 bases and J dropped 5 bases, with 13 bases sitting between them. This CDR3 is 14 amino acids long. CDR3 residues: CASSFGREGTEAFF. Written as DNA, the CDR3 is TGTGCCAGCAGTTTTGGGCGGGAGGGGACTGAAGCTTTCTTT.

The chain employs TRBV29-1 and TRBJ2-7; D possibly uses TRBD1 or TRBD2 (5 bases each). V lost 5 bases to trimming and J lost 1 base, with 12 bases between them. Germline V gives CDR1 SQVTM, CDR2 ANQGSEA. There are 13 residues in the CDR3. This chain's CDR3 is CSVRGTVSYEQYF. DNA for the CDR3: TGCAGCGTTAGAGGGACGGTTTCCTACGAGCAGTACTTC.

This clonotype was detected a few times. The chain is built from TRBV7-9 and TRBJ2-2; 9 bases are shared with TRBD1. After removal of 6 bases from V and 5 bases from J, the junction contained 10 bases not matched to a gene. The CDR3 sequence is 16 residues long. Looked up from germline, CDR1 is SEHNR and CDR2 is FQNEAQ (reference sequence). The DNA for the CDR3 is TGTGCCAGCAGGCCCCGGACAGGGGTAGATACCGGGGAGCTGTTTTTT. Translation gives CASRPRTGVDTGELFF.

In its sample, this clonotype was seen a few times. V usage is TRBV28 and J usage is TRBJ1-4; 8 nucleotides align to TRBD1. Germline V gives CDR1 MDHEN, CDR2 SYDVKM. J was trimmed by 8 bases and V by 5 bases; bases with no gene match: 7. The CDR3 loop spans 14 amino acids. CDR3 loop: CASSLRQGPEKLFF. In DNA form, the CDR3 reads TGTGCCAGCAGTCTTAGACAGGGGCCAGAAAAACTGTTTTTT. Using reference TRBV28 and TRBJ1-4 for the parts outside the CDR3, the full variable domain is DVKVTQSSRYLVKRTGEKVFLECVQDMDHENMFWYRQDPGLGLRLIYFSYDVKMKEKGDIPEGYSVSREKKERFSLILESASTNQTSMYLCASSLRQGPEKLFFGSGTQLSVL.

The chain links TRBV7-2 to TRBJ2-1; D remains unclear. This CDR3 is built from 15 residues. Looked up from germline, CDR1 is SGHTA and CDR2 is FQGNSA. V was pared by 5 bases and J by 5 bases, with 16 bases between. CDR3 nucleotide sequence: TGTGCCAGCAGCCCCTGGGTTAAGGGCGACAATGAGCAGTTCTTC. Translated, it gives CASSPWVKGDNEQFF.